Following are 2 T cell receptor beta chains from one sample sequenced in a study of blood T cell repertoires in COVID-19. Here immunoSEQ multiplex PCR was the method, and the copy in TCRdb shows in-frame clones only, minus some. Seen here are about 380,000 clones, almost 90% observed once, and the top ten hold around 7%. Input material: peripheral blood. All receptors come from a man between 18 and 29 years old with active or convalescent COVID-19.

The genes are TRBV5-5 and TRBJ2-7, with 9 bases aligning to TRBD1. V shed 1 base and J 2 bases; nucleotides not matched to a gene: 4. The CDR3 is made up of 15 amino acids. Germline CDR1 reads SGHKS; CDR2 reads YYEKEE (reference sequence). The CDR3 nucleotides read TGTGCCAGCAGCTTGCGACAGGGGGGTCCCTACGAGCAGTACTTC. This encodes CASSLRQGGPYEQYF. Full variable domain (missing parts from reference TRBV5-5 and TRBJ2-7): DAGVTQSPTHLIKTRGQQVTLRCSPISGHKSVSWYQQVLGQGPQFIFQYYEKEERGRGNFPDRFSARQFPNYSSELNVNALLLGDSALYLCASSLRQGGPYEQYFGPGTRLTVT.

The chain is built from TRBV24-1 and TRBJ2-1; the match to TRBD2 covers 8 bases. CDR3 size: 22 residues. Germline CDR1 reads KGHDR; CDR2 reads SFDVKD. V was pared by 4 bases and J by 2 bases, with 24 bases of the junction left unmatched. The DNA of the CDR3 is TGTGCCACCAGTGACCCATCAGGGGTTAGCGGGAAATCCCAACGGGCCTACAATGAGCAGTTCTTC. Encoded protein: CATSDPSGVSGKSQRAYNEQFF.